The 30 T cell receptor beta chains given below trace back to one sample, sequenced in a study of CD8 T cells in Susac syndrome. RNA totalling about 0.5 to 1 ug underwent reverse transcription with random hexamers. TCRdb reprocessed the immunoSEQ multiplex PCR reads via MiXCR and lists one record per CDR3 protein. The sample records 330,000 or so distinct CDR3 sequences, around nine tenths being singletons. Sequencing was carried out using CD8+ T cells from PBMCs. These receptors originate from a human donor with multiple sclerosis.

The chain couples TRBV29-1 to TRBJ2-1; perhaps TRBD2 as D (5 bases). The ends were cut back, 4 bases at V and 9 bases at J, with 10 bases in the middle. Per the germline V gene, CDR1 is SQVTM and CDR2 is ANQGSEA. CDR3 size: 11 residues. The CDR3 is CSVVLRGEQFF. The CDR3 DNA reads TGCAGCGTTGTTCTTCGGGGTGAGCAGTTCTTC.

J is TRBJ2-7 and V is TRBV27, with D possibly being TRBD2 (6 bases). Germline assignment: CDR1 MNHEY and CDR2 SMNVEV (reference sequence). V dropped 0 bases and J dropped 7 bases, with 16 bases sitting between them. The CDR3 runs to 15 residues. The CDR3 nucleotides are TGTGCCAGCAGTTTATCGTTGGGGAGGTTGGGGGAGCAGTACTTC. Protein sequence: CASSLSLGRLGEQYF.

The CDR3 nucleotides are TGTGCCAGCAGCCAAGAGGAGGGGGCCCCCCGCAATGAGCAGTTCTTC. It translates to CASSQEEGAPRNEQFF. This chain links TRBV3-1 with TRBJ2-1; tentative D call: TRBD1 (7 bases). Germline values: CDR1 LGHDT, CDR2 YNNKEL (reference sequence). This CDR3 is built from 16 residues. V was trimmed by 0 bases and J by 6 bases, leaving 15 bases between them.

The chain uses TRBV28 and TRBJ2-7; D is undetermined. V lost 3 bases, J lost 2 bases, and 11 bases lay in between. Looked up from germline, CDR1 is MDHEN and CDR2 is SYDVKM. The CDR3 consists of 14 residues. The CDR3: CASSFGLLAYEQYF. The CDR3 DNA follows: TGTGCCAGCAGTTTCGGTCTCCTCGCCTACGAGCAGTACTTC.

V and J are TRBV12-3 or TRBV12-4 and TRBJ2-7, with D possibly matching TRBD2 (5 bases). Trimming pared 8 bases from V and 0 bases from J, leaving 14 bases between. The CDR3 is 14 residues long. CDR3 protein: CASASGSGSYEQYF. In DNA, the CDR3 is TGTGCCAGCGCTTCGGGGAGCGGCTCCTACGAGCAGTACTTC.

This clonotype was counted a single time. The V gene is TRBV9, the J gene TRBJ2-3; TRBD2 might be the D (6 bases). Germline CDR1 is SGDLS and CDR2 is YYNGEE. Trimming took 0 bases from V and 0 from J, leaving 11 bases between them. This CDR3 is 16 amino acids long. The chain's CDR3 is CASSVVAASSTDTQYF. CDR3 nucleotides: TGTGCCAGCAGCGTAGTAGCGGCCTCTAGCACAGATACGCAGTATTTT.

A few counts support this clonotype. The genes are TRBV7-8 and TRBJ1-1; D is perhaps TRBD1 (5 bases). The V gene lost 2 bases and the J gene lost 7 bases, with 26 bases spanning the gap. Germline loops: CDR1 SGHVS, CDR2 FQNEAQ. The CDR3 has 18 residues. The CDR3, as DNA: TGTGCCAGCAGCTTACCCCGCCTACAGGCAGGTATCTGGGGTGAAGCTTTCTTT. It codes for CASSLPRLQAGIWGEAFF.

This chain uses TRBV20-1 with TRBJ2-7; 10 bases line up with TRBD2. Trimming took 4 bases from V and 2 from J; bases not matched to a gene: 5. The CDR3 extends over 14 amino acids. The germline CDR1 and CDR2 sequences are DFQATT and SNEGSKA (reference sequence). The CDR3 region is CSATGLALPYEQYF. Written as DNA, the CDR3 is TGCAGTGCTACGGGACTAGCGTTGCCCTACGAGCAGTACTTC.

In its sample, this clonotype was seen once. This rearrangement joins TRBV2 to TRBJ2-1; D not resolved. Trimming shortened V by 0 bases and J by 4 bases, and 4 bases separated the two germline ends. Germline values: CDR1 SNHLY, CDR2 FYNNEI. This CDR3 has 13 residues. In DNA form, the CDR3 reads TGTGCCAGCAGTGAAGCGACTTACAATGAGCAGTTCTTC. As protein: CASSEATYNEQFF.

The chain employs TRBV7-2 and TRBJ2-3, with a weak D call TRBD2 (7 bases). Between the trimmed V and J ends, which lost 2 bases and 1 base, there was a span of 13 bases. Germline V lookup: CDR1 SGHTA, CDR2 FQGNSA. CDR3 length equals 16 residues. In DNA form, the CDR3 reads TGTGCCAGCAGCTTATGGGGGGGGGCTGGCACAGATACGCAGTATTTT. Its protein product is CASSLWGGAGTDTQYF.

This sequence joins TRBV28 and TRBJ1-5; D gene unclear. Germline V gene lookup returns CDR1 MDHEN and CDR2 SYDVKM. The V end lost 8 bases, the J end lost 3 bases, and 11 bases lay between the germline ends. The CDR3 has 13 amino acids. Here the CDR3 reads CASATDYNQPQHF. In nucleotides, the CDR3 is TGTGCCAGCGCTACAGATTACAATCAGCCCCAGCATTTT.

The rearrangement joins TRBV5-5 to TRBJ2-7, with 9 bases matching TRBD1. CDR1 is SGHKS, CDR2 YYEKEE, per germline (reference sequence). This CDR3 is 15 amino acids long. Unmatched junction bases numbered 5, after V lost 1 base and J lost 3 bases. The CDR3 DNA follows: TGTGCCAGCAGCTTGCAAGGACAGGGGTACTACGAGCAGTACTTC. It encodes CASSLQGQGYYEQYF.

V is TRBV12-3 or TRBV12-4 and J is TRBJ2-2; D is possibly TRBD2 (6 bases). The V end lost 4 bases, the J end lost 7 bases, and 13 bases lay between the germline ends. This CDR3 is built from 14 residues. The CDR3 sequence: CASSSGGAVGELFF. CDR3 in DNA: TGTGCCAGCAGTTCCGGGGGAGCGGTCGGGGAGCTGTTTTTT.

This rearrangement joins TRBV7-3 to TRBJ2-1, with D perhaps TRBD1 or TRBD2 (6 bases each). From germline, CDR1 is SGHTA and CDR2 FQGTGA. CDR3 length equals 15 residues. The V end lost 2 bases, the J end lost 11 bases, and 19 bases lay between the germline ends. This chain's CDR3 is CASSLGGGMNDKQFF. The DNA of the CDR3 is TGTGCCAGCAGCTTAGGAGGGGGGATGAATGATAAGCAGTTCTTC.

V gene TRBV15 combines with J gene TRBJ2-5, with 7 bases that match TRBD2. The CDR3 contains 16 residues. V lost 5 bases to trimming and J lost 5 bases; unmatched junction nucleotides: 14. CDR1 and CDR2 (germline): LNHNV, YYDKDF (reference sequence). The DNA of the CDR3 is TGTGCCACCAGCTCCAAGCGGGACCTCCTTGGGGAGACCCAGTACTTC. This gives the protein CATSSKRDLLGETQYF.

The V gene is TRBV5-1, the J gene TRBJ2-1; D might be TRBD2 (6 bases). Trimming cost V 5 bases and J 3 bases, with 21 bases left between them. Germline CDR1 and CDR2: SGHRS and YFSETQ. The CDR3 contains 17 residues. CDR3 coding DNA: TGCGCCAGCAGGTATAGGGAGGCTAGCGATTACTACAATGAGCAGTTCTTC. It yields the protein CASRYREASDYYNEQFF.

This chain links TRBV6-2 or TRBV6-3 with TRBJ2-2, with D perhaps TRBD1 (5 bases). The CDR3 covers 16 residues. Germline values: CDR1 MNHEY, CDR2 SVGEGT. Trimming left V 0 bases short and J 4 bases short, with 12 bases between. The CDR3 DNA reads TGTGCCAGCAGTTACTCGGGCAGGGCTCCCACCGGGGAGCTGTTTTTT. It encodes CASSYSGRAPTGELFF.

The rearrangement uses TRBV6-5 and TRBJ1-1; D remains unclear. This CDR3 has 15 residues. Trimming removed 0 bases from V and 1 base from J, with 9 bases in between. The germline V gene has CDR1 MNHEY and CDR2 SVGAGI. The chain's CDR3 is CASSYSDSGNTEAFF. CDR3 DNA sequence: TGTGCCAGCAGTTACTCGGATTCAGGGAACACTGAAGCTTTCTTT.

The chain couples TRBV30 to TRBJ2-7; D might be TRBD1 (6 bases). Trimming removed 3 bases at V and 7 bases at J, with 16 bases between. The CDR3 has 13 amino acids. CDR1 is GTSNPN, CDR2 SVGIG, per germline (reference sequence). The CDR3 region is CAWSPTGLVEQYF. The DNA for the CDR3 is TGTGCCTGGAGCCCCACAGGGCTGGTGGAGCAGTACTTC.

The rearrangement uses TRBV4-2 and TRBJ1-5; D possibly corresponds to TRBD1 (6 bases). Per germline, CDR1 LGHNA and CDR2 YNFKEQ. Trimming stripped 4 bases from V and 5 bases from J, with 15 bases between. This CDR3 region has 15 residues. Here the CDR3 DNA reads TGTGCCAGCAGCCCCAAAACAGGGAATTATCAGCCCCAGCATTTT. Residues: CASSPKTGNYQPQHF.

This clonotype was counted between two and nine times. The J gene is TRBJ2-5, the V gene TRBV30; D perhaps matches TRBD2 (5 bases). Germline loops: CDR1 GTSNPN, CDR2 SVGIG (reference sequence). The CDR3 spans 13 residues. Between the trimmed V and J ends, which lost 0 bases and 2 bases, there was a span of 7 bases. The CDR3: CAWSVGGQETQYF. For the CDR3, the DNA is TGTGCCTGGAGTGTGGGCGGGCAAGAGACCCAGTACTTC. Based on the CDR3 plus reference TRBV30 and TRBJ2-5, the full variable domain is SQTIHQWPATLVQPVGSPLSLECTVEGTSNPNLYWYRQAAGRGLQLLFYSVGIGQISSEVPQNLSASRPQDRQFILSSKKLLLSDSGFYLCAWSVGGQETQYFGPGTRLLVL.

The CDR3 DNA sequence: TGTGCCAGCAGCTACCGGAGCGATGAGCAGTTCTTC. Its translation is CASSYRSDEQFF. This rearrangement joins TRBV7-9 to TRBJ2-1; D remains ambiguous. The germline gives CDR1 SEHNR, CDR2 FQNEAQ (reference sequence). The CDR3 runs 12 residues. With 4 bases removed from V and 8 bases from J, the gap between germline ends came to 9 bases.

The CDR3 DNA sequence: TGTGCCTGGACCCCGTCACAGGGCTCCACAGATACGCAGTATTTT. It is translated as CAWTPSQGSTDTQYF. The rearrangement uses TRBV30 and TRBJ2-3; D possibly corresponds to TRBD1 (6 bases). The CDR3 contains 15 residues. Germline V gene data show CDR1 as GTSNPN and CDR2 as SVGIG (reference sequence). Trimming removed 4 bases at V and 2 bases at J, with 16 bases between.

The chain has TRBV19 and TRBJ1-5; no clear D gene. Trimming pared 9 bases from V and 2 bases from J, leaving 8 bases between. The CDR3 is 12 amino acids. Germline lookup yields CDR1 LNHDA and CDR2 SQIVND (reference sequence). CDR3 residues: CASRQGNQPQHF. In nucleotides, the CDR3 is TGTGCCAGCCGACAAGGCAATCAGCCCCAGCATTTT.

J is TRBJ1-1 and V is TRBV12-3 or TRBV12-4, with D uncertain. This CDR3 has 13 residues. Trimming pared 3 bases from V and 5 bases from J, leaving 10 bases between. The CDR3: CASSFGVETEAFF. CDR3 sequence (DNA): TGTGCCAGCAGTTTCGGGGTAGAGACTGAAGCTTTCTTT.

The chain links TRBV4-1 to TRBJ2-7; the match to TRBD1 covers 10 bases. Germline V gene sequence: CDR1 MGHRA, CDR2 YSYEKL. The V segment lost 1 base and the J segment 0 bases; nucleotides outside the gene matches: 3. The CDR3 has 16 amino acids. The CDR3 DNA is TGCGCCAGCAGCCAAGGGACAGGGGGGACCTCCTACGAGCAGTACTTC. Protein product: CASSQGTGGTSYEQYF.

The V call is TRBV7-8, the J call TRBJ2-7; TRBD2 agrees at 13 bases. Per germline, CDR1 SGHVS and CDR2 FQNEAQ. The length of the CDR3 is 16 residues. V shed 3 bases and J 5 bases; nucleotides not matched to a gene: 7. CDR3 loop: CASSLTTSGGAHEQYF. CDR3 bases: TGTGCCAGCAGCTTGACTACTAGCGGGGGGGCCCACGAGCAGTACTTC.

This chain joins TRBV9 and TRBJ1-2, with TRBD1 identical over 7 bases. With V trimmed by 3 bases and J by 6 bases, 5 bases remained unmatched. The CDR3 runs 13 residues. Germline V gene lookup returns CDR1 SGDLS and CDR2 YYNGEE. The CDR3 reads CASSAFTGDGYTF. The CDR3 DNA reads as TGTGCCAGCAGCGCATTCACAGGGGATGGCTACACCTTC.

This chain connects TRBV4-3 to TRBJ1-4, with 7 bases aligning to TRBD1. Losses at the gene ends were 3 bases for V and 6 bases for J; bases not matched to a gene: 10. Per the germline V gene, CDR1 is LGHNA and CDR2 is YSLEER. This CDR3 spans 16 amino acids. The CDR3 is CASSQTTGASYEKLFF. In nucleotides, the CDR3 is TGCGCCAGCAGCCAGACAACAGGGGCCAGTTATGAAAAACTGTTTTTT.

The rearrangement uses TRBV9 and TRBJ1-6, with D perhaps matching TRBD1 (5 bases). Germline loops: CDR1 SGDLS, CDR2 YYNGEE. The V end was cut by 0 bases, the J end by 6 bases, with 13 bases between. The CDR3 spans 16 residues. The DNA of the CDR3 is TGTGCCAGCAGCGTAGGAATGCAGGGCGGTAATTCACCCCTCCACTTT. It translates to CASSVGMQGGNSPLHF.